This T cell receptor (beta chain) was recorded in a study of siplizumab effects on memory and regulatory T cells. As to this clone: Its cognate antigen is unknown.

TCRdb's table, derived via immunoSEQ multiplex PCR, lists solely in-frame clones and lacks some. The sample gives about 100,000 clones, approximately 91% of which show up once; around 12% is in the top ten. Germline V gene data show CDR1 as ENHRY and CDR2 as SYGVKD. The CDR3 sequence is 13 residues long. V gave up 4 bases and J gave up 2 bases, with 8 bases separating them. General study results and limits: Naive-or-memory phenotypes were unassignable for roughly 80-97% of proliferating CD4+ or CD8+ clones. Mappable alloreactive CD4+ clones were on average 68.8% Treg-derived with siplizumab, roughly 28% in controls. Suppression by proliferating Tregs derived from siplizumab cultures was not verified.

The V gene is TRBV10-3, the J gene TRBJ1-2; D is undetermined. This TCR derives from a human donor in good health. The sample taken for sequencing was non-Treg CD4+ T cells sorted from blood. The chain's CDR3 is CAISGGGNYGYTF. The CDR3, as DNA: TGTGCCATCAGTGGAGGTGGGAACTATGGCTACACCTTC.